The 14 T cell receptor beta chains below all came from one sample that was sequenced in a study of HIV-infected patients and healthy controls. The repertoire came from unfractionated whole blood and reflected all unsorted peripheral T cells. Alpha and beta constant-region primers primed reverse transcription of about 500 ng RNA. Separate chain-specific third strand synthesis with multiplexing indices produced the alpha and beta libraries. TCRdb analysed the 5' RACE reads with MiXCR anew, one entry per CDR3 protein. The sample records more than 5,500 distinct CDR3 sequences, roughly a tenth being singletons. Material: blood, obtained before antiretroviral therapy. The receptors shown here come from an adult with HIV infection.

This clonotype came up a few times. V and J are TRBV4-1 and TRBJ2-5; 7 nucleotides align to TRBD2. With 4 bases clipped from V and 5 bases from J, the junction kept 10 bases outside the gene matches. CDR1 and CDR2 (germline): MGHRA, YSYEKL. The CDR3 extends over 15 amino acids. The CDR3 region is CASSPIRRAGETQYF. The CDR3 DNA reads as TGCGCCAGCAGCCCCATAAGGCGAGCGGGGGAGACCCAGTACTTC.

This clonotype was counted at least ten times. The rearrangement links TRBV14 to TRBJ1-2; 10 bases align to TRBD1. V gave up 0 bases and J gave up 7 bases; unmatched junction bases: 5. The germline CDR1 and CDR2 sequences are SGHDN and FVKESK. This CDR3 contains 15 residues. CDR3 DNA: TGTGCCAGCAGCCAAGATCCGGGACAGGGGTCTGGCTACACCTTC. Residues: CASSQDPGQGSGYTF. The full variable domain, completed using reference TRBV14 and TRBJ1-2, is EAGVTQFPSHSVIEKGQTVTLRCDPISGHDNLYWYRRVMGKEIKFLLHFVKESKQDESGMPNNRFLAERTGGTYSTLKVQPAELEDSGVYFCASSQDPGQGSGYTFGSGTRLTVV.

By share of the sample, this clonotype is medium-sized. CDR3 in amino acids: CASSLDGSSPLHF. In nucleotides, the CDR3 is TGTGCCAGCAGCTTAGATGGCAGTTCACCCCTCCACTTT. This chain connects TRBV11-3 to TRBJ1-6; D gene unclear. The length of the CDR3 is 13 residues. The V gene's germline CDR1 is SGHNT and CDR2 YENEEA. The V gene lost 0 bases and the J gene lost 9 bases, with 6 bases spanning the gap.

This clonotype came up many times. The chain employs TRBV6-5 and TRBJ2-7, with TRBD2 identical over 9 bases. This CDR3 spans 14 amino acids. Per germline, CDR1 MNHEY and CDR2 SVGAGI. The V and J ends lost 8 bases and 0 bases, in that order; junction bases with no gene match: 5. The CDR3 sequence: CASRGLAISYEQYF. CDR3 bases: TGTGCCAGCCGGGGACTAGCTATCTCCTACGAGCAGTACTTC.

This clonotype rates as medium-sized. The gene calls are TRBV7-3 and TRBJ1-5; D gene uncertain. This CDR3 has 14 amino acids. The V end was cut by 3 bases, the J end by 1 base, with 7 bases between. The germline gives CDR1 SGHTA, CDR2 FQGTGA. CDR3: CASSFWRSNQPQHF. In DNA, the CDR3 is TGTGCCAGCAGCTTCTGGCGGAGCAATCAGCCCCAGCATTTT.

By share, this clonotype counts as medium-sized (0.01 to 0.1%). The rearrangement links TRBV6-1 to TRBJ1-6, with D unresolved. CDR3 length: 13 amino acids. Per the germline V gene, CDR1 is MNHNS and CDR2 is SASEGT. V was shortened by 3 bases and J by 8 bases, with 8 bases between the two germline ends. CDR3 nucleotides: TGTGCCAGCAGTGAGAACGTGGATTCACCCCTCCACTTT. Translated, it gives CASSENVDSPLHF.

This clonotype is medium-sized. The chain uses TRBV12-3 or TRBV12-4 and TRBJ1-3, with 8 bases fitting TRBD1. V was pared by 7 bases and J by 2 bases, with 10 bases of the junction left unmatched. The CDR3 totals 16 residues. The CDR3 coding sequence is TGTGCCAGCACACAGGGGGTTCTTTTTACTGGAAACACCATATATTTT. It specifies CASTQGVLFTGNTIYF.

This clonotype occurred many times. V gene TRBV7-8 combines with J gene TRBJ1-1; D gene unclear. The CDR3 is made up of 13 amino acids. Germline CDR1 SGHVS, CDR2 FQNEAQ. The ends were cut back, 1 base at V and 6 bases at J, with 9 bases in the middle. The CDR3 coding sequence is TGTGCCAGCAGCTTAGACGGTCGGCCTGAAGCTTTCTTT. Translated: CASSLDGRPEAFF.

This clonotype is classed as medium-sized (0.01 to 0.1%). Here the CDR3 DNA reads TGTGCCAGCAGTTGGGACTCGATCTCCTACGAGCAGTACTTC. The encoded protein is CASSWDSISYEQYF. This chain joins TRBV27 and TRBJ2-7; weak D call: TRBD2 (6 bases). Germline V lookup: CDR1 MNHEY, CDR2 SMNVEV (reference sequence). V dropped 4 bases and J dropped 0 bases, with 10 bases sitting between them. The CDR3 loop spans 14 amino acids.

By share, this clonotype ranks as medium-sized. The chain combines TRBV5-4 with TRBJ1-4; possibly TRBD1 for D (6 bases). The germline V gene encodes CDR1 SGHNT and CDR2 YYREEE (reference sequence). The length of the CDR3 is 13 residues. Trimming removed 3 bases from V and 8 bases from J, with 11 bases in between. CDR3 nucleotide sequence: TGTGCCAGCAGCTCGGGGGGCCGGGAAAAACTGTTTTTT. Its translation: CASSSGGREKLFF.

The V and J genes are TRBV20-1 and TRBJ1-6; D is perhaps TRBD1 (5 bases). The CDR3 covers 14 residues. Germline V gene data show CDR1 as DFQATT and CDR2 as SNEGSKA (reference sequence). V lost 1 base to trimming and J lost 7 bases, with 11 bases between them. The CDR3 protein is CSARGQPNNSPLHF. CDR3 coding DNA: TGCAGTGCTAGAGGACAGCCAAACAATTCACCCCTCCACTTT.

The V call is TRBV6-1, the J call TRBJ2-2, with TRBD1 identical over 10 bases. With V trimmed by 6 bases and J by 7 bases, 8 bases remained unmatched. From germline, CDR1 is MNHNS and CDR2 SASEGT. The CDR3 covers 15 residues. The CDR3 coding sequence is TGTGCCAGCAGGGCCGGGACAGGGGAAATCGGGGAGCTGTTTTTT. It specifies CASRAGTGEIGELFF.

This clonotype counts as medium-sized. The gene calls are TRBV5-6 and TRBJ2-4, with D hard to call. The CDR3 extends over 14 amino acids. V dropped 0 bases and J dropped 6 bases, with 10 bases sitting between them. Per the germline V gene, CDR1 is SGHDT and CDR2 is YYEEEE. CDR3 region: CASSLVDQPNIQYF. The CDR3 region has the DNA TGTGCCAGCAGCTTGGTAGATCAGCCAAACATTCAGTACTTC.

This clonotype is medium-sized in the sample. J is TRBJ1-3 and V is TRBV9; no reliable D call. V shed 5 bases and J shed 1 base, with 4 bases lying between them. Looked up from germline, CDR1 is SGDLS and CDR2 is YYNGEE. This CDR3 has 12 amino acids. This CDR3 is CASRRSGNTIYF. DNA of the CDR3: TGTGCCAGCAGGAGGTCTGGAAACACCATATATTTT.